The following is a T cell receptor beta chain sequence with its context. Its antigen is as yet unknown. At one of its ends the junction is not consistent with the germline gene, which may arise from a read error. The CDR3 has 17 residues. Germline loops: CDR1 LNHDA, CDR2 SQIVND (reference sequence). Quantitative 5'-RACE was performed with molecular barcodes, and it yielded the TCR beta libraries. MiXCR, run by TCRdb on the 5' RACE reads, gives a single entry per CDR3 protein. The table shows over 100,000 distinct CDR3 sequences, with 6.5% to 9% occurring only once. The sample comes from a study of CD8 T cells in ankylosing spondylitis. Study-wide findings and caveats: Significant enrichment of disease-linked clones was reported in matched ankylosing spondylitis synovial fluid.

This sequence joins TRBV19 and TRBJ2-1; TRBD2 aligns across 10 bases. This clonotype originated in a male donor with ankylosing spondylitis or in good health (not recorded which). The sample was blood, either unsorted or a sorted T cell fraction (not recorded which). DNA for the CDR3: TGTGCCAGGAGTATGGAACTTAGCGGGAGGAGGTTCGATGAGCAGTTCTTC. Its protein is CARSMELSGRRFDEQFF.